These T cell receptor delta chains were read from a single sample in a study of gamma-delta chains in newborns, infants, children. TCRdb reapplied CATT to the reads. Of around 6,000 delta-chain clones listed, about 14% are singletons. The material sequenced was blood, taken at baseline. The source of these receptors is a child who was a newborn, infant or young child, either healthy, febrile or measles-vaccinated (not recorded which). Both conserved end residues are trimmed from each CDR3. Clone sizes are given selectively: once, few, many, or a class where the clone is expanded.

j_call | v_call | clone_size | cdr3_aa
TRDJ1 | TRDV1 | . | ALAFTLSPPHSNWGLDHYGDTDKLI
TRDJ1 | TRDV1 | few | ALGELGGLRRTDKLI
TRDJ1 | TRDV3 | . | AFPDRGGGWTSYTDKLI
TRDJ1 | TRDV2 | large | ACDPLAGGYAADKLI
TRDJ1 | TRDV2 | . | ACDTVDTGGYGGSTDKLI
TRDJ1 | TRDV3 | . | ASRGPSWSYWGIGTDKLI
TRDJ1 | TRDV3 | . | ALAFPTRAGAGAKNQHTDKHI
TRDJ3 | TRDV2 | medium-sized | ACDVLGDKPSWDTRQMF
TRDJ3 | TRDV2 | . | ACDTTWGSSSWDTRQMF
TRDJ3 | TRDV2 | medium-sized | ACDTVLGDTRDTRQMF